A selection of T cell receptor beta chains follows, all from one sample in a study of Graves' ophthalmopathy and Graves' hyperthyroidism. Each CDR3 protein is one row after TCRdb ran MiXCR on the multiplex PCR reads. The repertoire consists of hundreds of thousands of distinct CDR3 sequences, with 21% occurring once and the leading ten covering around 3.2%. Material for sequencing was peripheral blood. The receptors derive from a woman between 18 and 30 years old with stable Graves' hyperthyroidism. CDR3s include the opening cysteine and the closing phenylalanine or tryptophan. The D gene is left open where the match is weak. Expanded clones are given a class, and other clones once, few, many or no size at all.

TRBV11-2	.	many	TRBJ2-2	TGTGCCAGCAGCTTAAATAACGGGGAGCTGTTTTTT	CASSLNNGELFF
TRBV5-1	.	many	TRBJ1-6	TGCGCCAGCAGCTTGGAAGGCATGGAGGATTCACCCCTCCACTTT	CASSLEGMEDSPLHF
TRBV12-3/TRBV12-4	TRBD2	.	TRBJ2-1	TGTGCCAGCAGTTCCACCCAGCGGGAGGCCTACAATGAGCAGTTCTTC	CASSSTQREAYNEQFF
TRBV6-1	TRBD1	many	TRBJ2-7	TGTGCCAGCAGCATCGACAGGGACGAGCAGTACTTC	CASSIDRDEQYF
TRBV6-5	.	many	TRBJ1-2	TGTGCCAGCAGTTACTCGTTTGCGGCTACTAACTATGGCTACACCTTC	CASSYSFAATNYGYTF
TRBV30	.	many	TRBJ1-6	TGTGCCTGGAGTAGGGACCGAAATTCACCCCTCCACTTT	CAWSRDRNSPLHF
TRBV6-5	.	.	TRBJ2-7	TGTGCCAGCAGTTACGGTCACACCTACGAGCAGTACTTC	CASSYGHTYEQYF
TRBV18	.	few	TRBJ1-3	TGTGCCAGCTCACCACCGGCCAGGGTCACCGGAAACACCATATATTTT	CASSPPARVTGNTIYF
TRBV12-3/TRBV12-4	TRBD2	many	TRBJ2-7	TGTGCCAGCAGCCCCCGAAGGACTAGTCTTTACGAGCAGTACTTC	CASSPRRTSLYEQYF
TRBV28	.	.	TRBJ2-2	TGTGCCAGCAGTCTACAGGACAGCCCAACGGGGGGGGAGCTGTTTTTT	CASSLQDSPTGGELFF
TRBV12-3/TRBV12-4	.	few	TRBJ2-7	TGTGCCAGCAGTTACGCCAGGGGCTCCTACGAGCAGTACTTC	CASSYARGSYEQYF
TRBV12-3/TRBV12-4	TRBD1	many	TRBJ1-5	TGTGCCAGCAGACCGGGACAGGGTATCAATCAGCCCCAGCATTTT	CASRPGQGINQPQHF
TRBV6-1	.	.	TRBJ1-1	TGTGCCAGCAGTGAGGGACATTCCAACACTGAAGCTTTCTTT	CASSEGHSNTEAFF
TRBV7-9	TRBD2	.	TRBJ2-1	TGTGCCAGCAGCTTGCGGGAGCCCTATGAGCAGTTCTTC	CASSLREPYEQFF
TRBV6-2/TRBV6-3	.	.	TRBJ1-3	TGTGCCAGCAGCCCAATTATAACCCGACACCTCTCTGGAAACACCATATATTTT	CASSPIITRHLSGNTIYF
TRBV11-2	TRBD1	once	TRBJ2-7	TGTGCCAGCAGCCTCTCCGCCGGGACAGGCTCCTACGAGCAGTACTTC	CASSLSAGTGSYEQYF
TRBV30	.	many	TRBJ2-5	TGTGCCTTCTCCATGGGAGAGACCGAGACCCAGTACTTC	CAFSMGETETQYF
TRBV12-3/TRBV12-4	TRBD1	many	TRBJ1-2	TGTGCCAGCAGTCAGGGGGCTATATTCTATGGCTACACCTTC	CASSQGAIFYGYTF
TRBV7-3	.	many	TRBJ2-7	TGTGCCAGCAGCTTACACGGAGGAAGGGGCCACGAGCAGTACTTC	CASSLHGGRGHEQYF
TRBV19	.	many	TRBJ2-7	TGTGCCAGTAGTAACACCCGGGCAGGAGAGCAGTACTTC	CASSNTRAGEQYF
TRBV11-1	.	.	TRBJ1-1	TGTGCCAGCAGCTTGAATTCCGCGTTGAGGACTGAAGCTTTCTTT	CASSLNSALRTEAFF
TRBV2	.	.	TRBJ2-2	TGTGCCAGCAGTGCAGCGCTCGCGAACACCGGGGAGCTGTTTTTT	CASSAALANTGELFF
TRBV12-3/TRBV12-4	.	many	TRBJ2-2	TGTGCCAGCAGTATTTTTGGTAAAAGCGGGGAGCTGTTTTTT	CASSIFGKSGELFF
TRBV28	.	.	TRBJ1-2	TGTGCCAGCAGTCAAGGACGGTACTATGGCTACACCTTC	CASSQGRYYGYTF
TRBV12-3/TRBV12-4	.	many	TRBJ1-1	TGTGCCAGCAGTTTAGGCACACTGAACACTGAAGCTTTCTTT	CASSLGTLNTEAFF
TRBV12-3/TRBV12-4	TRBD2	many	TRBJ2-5	TGTGCCAGCAGGCGGACTAGCGGGGAAGGAGAGACCCAGTACTTC	CASRRTSGEGETQYF
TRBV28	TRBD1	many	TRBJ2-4	TGTGCCAGCAGTTTAGGGACAGGGTCTTTCAGGTACATTAAGTACTTC	CASSLGTGSFRYIKYF
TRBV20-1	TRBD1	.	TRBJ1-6	TGCAGTGCTAGAGTTCCAGGACAGGGGACTTCACCCCTCCACTTT	CSARVPGQGTSPLHF
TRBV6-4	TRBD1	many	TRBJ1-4	TGTGCCAGCAGCCGGCGGACGGGACAGGGAGGGGGAAAACTGTTTTTT	CASSRRTGQGGGKLFF